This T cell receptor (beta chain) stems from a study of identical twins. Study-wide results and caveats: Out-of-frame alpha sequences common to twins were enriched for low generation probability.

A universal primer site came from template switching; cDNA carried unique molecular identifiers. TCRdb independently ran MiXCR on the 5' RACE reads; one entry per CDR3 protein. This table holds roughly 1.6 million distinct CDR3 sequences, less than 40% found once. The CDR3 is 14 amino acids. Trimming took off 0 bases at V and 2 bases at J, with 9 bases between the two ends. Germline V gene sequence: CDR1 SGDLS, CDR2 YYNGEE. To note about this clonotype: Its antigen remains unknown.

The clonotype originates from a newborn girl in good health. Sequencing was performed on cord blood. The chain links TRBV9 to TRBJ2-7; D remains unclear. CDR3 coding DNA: TGTGCCAGCAGCGTAGGTTACGGTCCCTACGAGCAGTACTTC. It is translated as CASSVGYGPYEQYF.